This T cell receptor beta chain was recorded in a study of identifying expanded T cells in peripheral blood. V lost 6 bases and J 1 base, leaving 16 bases between the germline ends. Germline values: CDR1 ENHRY, CDR2 SYGVKD. The CDR3 extends over 15 amino acids. Here immunoSEQ multiplex PCR was the method, and the copy in TCRdb shows in-frame clones only, minus some. Of 90,000 to 100,000 clones listed, 88% were seen once; the top ten hold roughly 3.8%. This clone was recorded a few times. Sequenced: blood. The chain is built from TRBV10-3 and TRBJ2-7; either TRBD1 or TRBD2 may fit D (6 bases each). This receptor was obtained from a person aged 18 to 75 in good health. CDR3 coding DNA: TGTGCCATCAGAGAGGGGGGACGAGGGTCCTACGAGCAGTACTTC. Translated, it gives CAIREGGRGSYEQYF.